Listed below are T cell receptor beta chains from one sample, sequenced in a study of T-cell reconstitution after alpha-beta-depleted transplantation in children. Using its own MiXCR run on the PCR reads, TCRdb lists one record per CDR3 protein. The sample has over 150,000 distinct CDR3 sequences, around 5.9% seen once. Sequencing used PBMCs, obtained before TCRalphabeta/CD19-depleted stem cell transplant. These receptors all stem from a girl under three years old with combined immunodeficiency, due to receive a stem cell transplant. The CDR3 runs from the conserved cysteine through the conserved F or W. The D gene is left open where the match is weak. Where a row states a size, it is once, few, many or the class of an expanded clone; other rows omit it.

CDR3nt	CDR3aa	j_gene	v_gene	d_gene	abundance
TGTGCCAGCAGCTTAACCCCTCCCATACTAGCGGGAGATGAAAATGAGCAGTTCTTC	CASSLTPPILAGDENEQFF	TRBJ2-1	TRBV11-1	TRBD2	-
TGTGCCAGCACTTTGGGGGGTTTCAAAAACATTCAGTACTTC	CASTLGGFKNIQYF	TRBJ2-4	TRBV12-3/TRBV12-4	-	many
TGCAGCGTCGAGCGGGGGCTTGCCGATACGCAGTATTTT	CSVERGLADTQYF	TRBJ2-3	TRBV29-1	TRBD2	-
TGTGCCAGCAGCTCCGAGCCGGGTTACTACAATGAGCAGTTCTTC	CASSSEPGYYNEQFF	TRBJ2-1	TRBV5-6	-	few
TGTGCCAGCAGCTTAGAACTACCGAACACTGAAGCTTTCTTT	CASSLELPNTEAFF	TRBJ1-1	TRBV7-9	-	few
TGCGCCAGCATCCCCACGGGGGGACCAGAGACCCAGTACTTC	CASIPTGGPETQYF	TRBJ2-5	TRBV5-1	TRBD2	many
TGCGCCAGCAGCTCAGGGTATGGGCGCTCTGGGGCCAACGTCCTGACTTTC	CASSSGYGRSGANVLTF	TRBJ2-6	TRBV5-1	-	few
TGTGCCAGCAGCTTAGCGAAATCGGGGGGGTACAATGAGCAGTTCTTC	CASSLAKSGGYNEQFF	TRBJ2-1	TRBV7-6	TRBD2	many
TGTGCCAGCAGCCCCGGGACTGGCGCCTACAATGAGCAGTTCTTC	CASSPGTGAYNEQFF	TRBJ2-1	TRBV7-2	-	many
-	CASSFGPGGAAEQYF	TRBJ2-7	TRBV27	-	few
TGTGCCAGCAGCCCGACCCCGGCCCGATCTCCCCTAGAGCAGTACTTC	CASSPTPARSPLEQYF	TRBJ2-7	TRBV5-5	-	many
TGCGCCAGCAGCCAAGTTATGGACAACTATAACTATGGCTACACCTTC	CASSQVMDNYNYGYTF	TRBJ1-2	TRBV4-3	-	many
TGTGCCAGCAGTTTGGGGACTAGCCTCTTCGAGCAGTACTTC	CASSLGTSLFEQYF	TRBJ2-7	TRBV12-3/TRBV12-4	TRBD2	many
TGTGCCAGCAGTTTATGGGGCGGGGCAGCTCACAATGAGCAGTTCTTC	CASSLWGGAAHNEQFF	TRBJ2-1	TRBV28	-	many
TGTGCCAGCAGCTTAGGGACAGGGATGTCCTACGAGCAGTACTTC	CASSLGTGMSYEQYF	TRBJ2-7	TRBV7-6	TRBD1	many
TGCAGCGTTGCTGGGGAGGCGGTAATGAACACTGAAGCTTTCTTT	CSVAGEAVMNTEAFF	TRBJ1-1	TRBV29-1	-	many
TGCAGTGCTCTCACCGGGGGGTGGGCAGATACGCAGTATTTT	CSALTGGWADTQYF	TRBJ2-3	TRBV20-1	TRBD2	many